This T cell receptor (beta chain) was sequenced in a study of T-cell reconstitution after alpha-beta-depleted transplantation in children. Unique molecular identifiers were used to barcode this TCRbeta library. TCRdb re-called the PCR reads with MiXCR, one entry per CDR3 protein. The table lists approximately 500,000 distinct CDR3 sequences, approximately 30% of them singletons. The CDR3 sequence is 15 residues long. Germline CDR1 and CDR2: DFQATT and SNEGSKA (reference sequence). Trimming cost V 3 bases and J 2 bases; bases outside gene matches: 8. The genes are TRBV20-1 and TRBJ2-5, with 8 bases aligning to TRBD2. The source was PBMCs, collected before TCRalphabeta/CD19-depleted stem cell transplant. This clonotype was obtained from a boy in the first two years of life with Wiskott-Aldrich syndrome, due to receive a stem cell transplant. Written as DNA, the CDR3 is TGCAGTGCTAGGCTAGGCGGGGGGCCGCAAGAGACCCAGTACTTC. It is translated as CSARLGGGPQETQYF.